Below, one T cell receptor beta chain is given with its context. The antigen is not known. This record belongs to a study of Ad26.COV2.S vaccination and SARS-CoV-2 variants. Whole-study results and caveats: Placebo recipients and vaccine recipients were similar in non-spike TCR breadth.

From germline, CDR1 is SEHNR and CDR2 FQNEAQ (reference sequence). Deletions cut 3 bases from V and 4 bases from J, with 7 bases between. This CDR3 spans 13 amino acids. Treatment here: over 15 received Ad26.COV2.S at low or high dose, single or two shots; about 5 received placebo; per-sample allocation not given. Samples came from day 63 after the first vaccine or placebo injection. Assay: immunoSEQ multiplex PCR; the TCRdb copy retains only in-frame clones and omits some. The data contain 300,000 to 500,000 clones, roughly nine tenths of them singletons. The chain recombines TRBV7-9 with TRBJ2-1; D is undetermined. This specimen consisted of peripheral blood, obtained in a trial of Ad26.COV2.S vaccine versus placebo. The source of this sequence is a person between 18 and 65 years old who received the Ad26.COV2.S COVID-19 vaccine or a placebo. The CDR3 protein is CASSLAHYNEQFF. Here the CDR3 DNA reads TGTGCCAGCAGCTTGGCCCATTACAATGAGCAGTTCTTC. Filled out from reference TRBV7-9 and TRBJ2-1, the complete variable domain reads DTGVSQNPRHKITKRGQNVTFRCDPISEHNRLYWYRQTLGQGPEFLTYFQNEAQLEKSRLLSDRFSAERPKGSFSTLEIQRTEQGDSAMYLCASSLAHYNEQFFGPGTRLTVL.